These 5 T cell receptor beta chains share one sample of origin, sequenced in a study of T cell repertoires in cytomegalovirus infection. TCRdb recomputed calls from the reads with MiXCR, one row per CDR3 protein. Here the sample spans fewer than 700,000 distinct CDR3 sequences, roughly 26% being singletons. The sequenced sample was CD8+ T cells from PBMCs. Every receptor here comes from a human donor in good health (CMV status not recorded). Some clones in this sample may be carry-over from other donors' samples.

This clonotype was detected only a few times. This rearrangement joins TRBV20-1 to TRBJ2-1; D might be TRBD1 (6 bases). Between the trimmed V and J ends, which lost 6 bases and 4 bases, there was a span of 16 bases. The CDR3 runs 14 residues. Germline V gene sequence: CDR1 DFQATT, CDR2 SNEGSKA (reference sequence). The DNA of the CDR3 is TGCAGTGCGACAGACAGGCGGATTTACAATGAGCAGTTCTTC. This sequence encodes CSATDRRIYNEQFF.

The chain recombines TRBV20-1 with TRBJ2-5; TRBD2 matches 8 bases. CDR3 length equals 14 residues. Looked up from germline, CDR1 is DFQATT and CDR2 is SNEGSKA (reference sequence). V was pared by 6 bases and J by 6 bases, with 12 bases of the junction left unmatched. DNA for the CDR3: TGCAGTGCCGCGCCCCAGCGGGGGTCAAAGACCCAGTACTTC. Its translation is CSAAPQRGSKTQYF.

J is TRBJ2-6 and V is TRBV28, with 7 nucleotides matching TRBD1. Unmatched junction bases numbered 6, after V lost 3 bases and J lost 1 base. The CDR3 loop spans 17 amino acids. Germline V gene lookup returns CDR1 MDHEN and CDR2 SYDVKM. CDR3 loop: CASSFAGGISGANVLTF. The CDR3 coding sequence is TGTGCCAGCAGTTTTGCAGGGGGAATTTCTGGGGCCAACGTCCTGACTTTC. Full variable domain (outside the CDR3, taken from reference TRBV28 and TRBJ2-6): DVKVTQSSRYLVKRTGEKVFLECVQDMDHENMFWYRQDPGLGLRLIYFSYDVKMKEKGDIPEGYSVSREKKERFSLILESASTNQTSMYLCASSFAGGISGANVLTFGAGSRLTVL.

The J gene is TRBJ1-1, the V gene TRBV19; TRBD1 matches 8 bases. Germline V gives CDR1 LNHDA, CDR2 SQIVND (reference sequence). The V gene end was trimmed by 4 bases and the J gene end by 7 bases; junction bases not matched to a gene: 2. CDR3 length: 12 residues. In DNA, the CDR3 is TGTGCCAGTAGTACGGGACAGGTTGAAGCTTTCTTT. Its protein product is CASSTGQVEAFF.

This clonotype has more than one count but fewer than ten. This chain joins TRBV5-1 and TRBJ1-1; D not resolved. The germline CDR1 and CDR2 sequences are SGHRS and YFSETQ. The CDR3 loop spans 15 amino acids. V dropped 0 bases and J dropped 3 bases, with 12 bases sitting between them. The CDR3 protein is CASSLASQEDTEAFF. Here the CDR3 DNA reads TGCGCCAGCAGCTTGGCGTCGCAGGAGGACACTGAAGCTTTCTTT.